This T cell receptor beta chain appears in the sequencing data of a study of blood T cell repertoires in COVID-19. About the study: Whether acute or convalescent, the COVID-19 samples came from the United States, Italy and Spain. PBMCs, B-cell-depleted T cells, or T cells were the source of the cDNA or gDNA that made up the material.

In the authors' workflow: Scientists estimated how many nucleated cells there were by amplifying reference gene primers. Sequencing was performed with immunoSEQ multiplex PCR; in TCRdb, only in-frame clones are kept and a portion is missing. For V, J and clone size, that table is used; D and trimming come from the DNA. The table has approximately 250,000 clones, approximately 91% seen once. This CDR3 region has 15 residues. Trimming removed 0 bases from V and 4 bases from J, with 8 bases in between. Participants came from some 23 US areas, aged roughly 18 to 95 years. The TCR comes from a woman aged 25-40 years who had recovered from COVID-19. The rearrangement links TRBV5-3 to TRBJ2-6; TRBD1 might be the D (6 bases). TRBV5-3 counts as an open reading frame of uncertain function. Input material: PBMCs or T cells enriched from blood (not recorded which). The CDR3 DNA reads as TGTGCCAGAAGCTTGGGACAGGAGGGGGCCAACGTCCTGACTTTC. Encoded protein: CARSLGQEGANVLTF.